This TCR beta chain was documented in a study of molecular identifiers for immune sequencing clone quantification. TCRdb reanalysed the PCR reads using MiXCR and keeps one entry per CDR3 protein. The sample consists of approximately 54,000 distinct CDR3 sequences, approximately 26% of them appearing once. It was from around 18,000 to 910,000 sorted cells, with 10%, 30% or 50% RNA, that naive CD8 libraries came. Study outcomes and limitations: Clonotypes surpassing 20 RNA copies contained over 97% of effector molecules, versus under 1% in naive cells.

Concerning this clonotype itself: Its antigen is undetermined.

The CDR3 extends over 14 amino acids. Trimming took 4 bases from V and 2 from J, leaving 11 bases between them. Germline values: CDR1 MNHEY, CDR2 SMNVEV (reference sequence). The gene calls are TRBV27 and TRBJ2-5; unclear D gene. Input material: naive CD8+ T cells from blood, with Jurkat cell RNA spiked in. Subset here: FACS-sorted CD8+CD4-CCR7+CD45RA+ naive T cells. This clonotype was sampled from a human donor in good health. Some libraries in this study had Jurkat cell RNA spiked in. CDR3 region: CASSSGLRQETQYF. Here the CDR3 DNA reads TGTGCCAGCAGTTCGGGCTTACGACAAGAGACCCAGTACTTC.